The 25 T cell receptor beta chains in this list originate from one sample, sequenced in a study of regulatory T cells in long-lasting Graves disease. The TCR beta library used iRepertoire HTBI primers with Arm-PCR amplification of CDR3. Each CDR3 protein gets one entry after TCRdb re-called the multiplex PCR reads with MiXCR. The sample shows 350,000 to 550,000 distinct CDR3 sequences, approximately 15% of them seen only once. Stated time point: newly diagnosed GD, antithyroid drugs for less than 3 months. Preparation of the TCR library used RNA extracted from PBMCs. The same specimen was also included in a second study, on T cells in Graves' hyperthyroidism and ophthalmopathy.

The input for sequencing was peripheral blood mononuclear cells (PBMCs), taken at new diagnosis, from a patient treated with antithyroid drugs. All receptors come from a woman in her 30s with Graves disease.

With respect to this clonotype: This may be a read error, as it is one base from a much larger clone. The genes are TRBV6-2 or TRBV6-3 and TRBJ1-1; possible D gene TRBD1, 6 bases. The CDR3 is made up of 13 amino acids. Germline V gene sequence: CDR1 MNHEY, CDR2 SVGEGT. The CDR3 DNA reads TGTGCCAGTCCCGGCCAGGGGAGGGCTGAAGCTTTATTT. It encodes CASPGQGRAEALF.

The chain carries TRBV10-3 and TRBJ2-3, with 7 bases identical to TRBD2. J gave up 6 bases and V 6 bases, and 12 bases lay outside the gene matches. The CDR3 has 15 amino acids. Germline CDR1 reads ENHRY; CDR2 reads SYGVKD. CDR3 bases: TGTGCCATCAGAGGACGGCGCGGGGGTAGTGATACGCAGTATTTT. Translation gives CAIRGRRGGSDTQYF.

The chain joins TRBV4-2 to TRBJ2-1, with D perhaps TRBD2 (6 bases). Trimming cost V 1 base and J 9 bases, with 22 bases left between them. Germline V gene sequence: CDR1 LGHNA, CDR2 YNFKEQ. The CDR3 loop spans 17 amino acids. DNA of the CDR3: TGTGCCAGCAGCCAAGGAGCAACTAGCCGGGCGGGGAGTGAGCAGTTCTTC. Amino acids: CASSQGATSRAGSEQFF.

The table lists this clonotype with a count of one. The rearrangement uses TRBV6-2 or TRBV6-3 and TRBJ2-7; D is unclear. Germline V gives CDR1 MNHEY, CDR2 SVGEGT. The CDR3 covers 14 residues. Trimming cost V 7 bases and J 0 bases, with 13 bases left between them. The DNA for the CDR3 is TGTGCCAGCACCGAGGACCGCTACTCCTACGAGCAGTACTTC. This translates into CASTEDRYSYEQYF.

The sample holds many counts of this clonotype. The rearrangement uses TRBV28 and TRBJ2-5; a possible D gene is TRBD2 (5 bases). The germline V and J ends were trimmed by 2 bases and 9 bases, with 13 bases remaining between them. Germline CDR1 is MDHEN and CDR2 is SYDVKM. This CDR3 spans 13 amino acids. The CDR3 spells CASSLDGPGAQYF. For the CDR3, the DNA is TGTGCCAGCAGTTTAGACGGACCCGGGGCCCAGTACTTC. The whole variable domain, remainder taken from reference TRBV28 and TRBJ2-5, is DVKVTQSSRYLVKRTGEKVFLECVQDMDHENMFWYRQDPGLGLRLIYFSYDVKMKEKGDIPEGYSVSREKKERFSLILESASTNQTSMYLCASSLDGPGAQYFGPGTRLLVL.

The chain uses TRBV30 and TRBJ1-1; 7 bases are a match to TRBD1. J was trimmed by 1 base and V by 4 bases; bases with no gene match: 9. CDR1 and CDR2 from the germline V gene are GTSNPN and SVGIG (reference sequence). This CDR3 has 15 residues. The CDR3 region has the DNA TGTGCCTGGACACACGAAAACAGGGGGAACACTGAAGCTTTCTTT. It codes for CAWTHENRGNTEAFF.

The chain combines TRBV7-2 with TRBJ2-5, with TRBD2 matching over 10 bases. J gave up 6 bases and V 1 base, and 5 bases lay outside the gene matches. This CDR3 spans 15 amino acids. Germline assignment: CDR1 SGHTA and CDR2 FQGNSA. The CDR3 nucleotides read TGTGCCAGCAGCTTAGAGTCTAGCGGGAGAAAGACCCAGTACTTC. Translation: CASSLESSGRKTQYF.

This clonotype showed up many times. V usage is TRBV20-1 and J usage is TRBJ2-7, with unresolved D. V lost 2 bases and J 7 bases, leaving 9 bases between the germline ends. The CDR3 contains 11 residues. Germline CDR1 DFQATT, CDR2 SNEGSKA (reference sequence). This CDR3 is CSARLFGEQYF. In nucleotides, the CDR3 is TGCAGTGCTAGACTGTTCGGGGAGCAGTACTTC.

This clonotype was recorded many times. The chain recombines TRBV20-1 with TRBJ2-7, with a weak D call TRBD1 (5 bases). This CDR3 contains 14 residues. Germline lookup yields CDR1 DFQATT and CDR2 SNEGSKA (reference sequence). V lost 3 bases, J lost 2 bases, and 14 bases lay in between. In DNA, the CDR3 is TGCAGTGCTAGCCTAGGACACATGACCTACGAGCAGTACTTC. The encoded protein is CSASLGHMTYEQYF.

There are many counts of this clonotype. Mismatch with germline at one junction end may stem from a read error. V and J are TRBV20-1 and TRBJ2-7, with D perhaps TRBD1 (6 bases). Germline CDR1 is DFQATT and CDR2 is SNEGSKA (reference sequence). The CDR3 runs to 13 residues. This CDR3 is CSATSGHLYAQYF. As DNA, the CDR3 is TGCAGTGCTACATCGGGACACCTCTACGCGCAGTACTTC.

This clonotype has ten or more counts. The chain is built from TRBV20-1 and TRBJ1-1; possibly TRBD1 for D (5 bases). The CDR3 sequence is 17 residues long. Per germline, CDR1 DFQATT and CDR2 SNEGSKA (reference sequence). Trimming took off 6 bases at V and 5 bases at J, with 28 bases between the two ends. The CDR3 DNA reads TGCAGTGCGGGTGGGGGTTCGGCAGGGCGAGTAGAGACTGAAGCTTTCTTT. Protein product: CSAGGGSAGRVETEAFF.

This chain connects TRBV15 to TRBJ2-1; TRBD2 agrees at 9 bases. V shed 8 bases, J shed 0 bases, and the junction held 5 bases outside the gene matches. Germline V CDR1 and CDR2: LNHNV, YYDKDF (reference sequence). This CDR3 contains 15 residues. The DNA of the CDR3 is TGTGCCACCTCTCGGACTAGCGACTCCTACAATGAGCAGTTCTTC. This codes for CATSRTSDSYNEQFF.

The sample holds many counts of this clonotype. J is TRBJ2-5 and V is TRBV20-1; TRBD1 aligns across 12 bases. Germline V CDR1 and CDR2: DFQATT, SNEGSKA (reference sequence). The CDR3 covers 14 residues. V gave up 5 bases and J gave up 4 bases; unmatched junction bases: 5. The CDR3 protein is CSAQGQGARETQYF. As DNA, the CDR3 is TGCAGTGCTCAGGGACAGGGGGCCCGAGAGACCCAGTACTTC.

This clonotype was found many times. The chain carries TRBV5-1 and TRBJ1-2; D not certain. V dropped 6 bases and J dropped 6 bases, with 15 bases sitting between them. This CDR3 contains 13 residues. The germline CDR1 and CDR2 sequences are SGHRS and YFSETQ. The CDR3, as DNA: TGCGCCAGCACGGTAGGAGGGTTCGATGGCTACACCTTC. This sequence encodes CASTVGGFDGYTF.

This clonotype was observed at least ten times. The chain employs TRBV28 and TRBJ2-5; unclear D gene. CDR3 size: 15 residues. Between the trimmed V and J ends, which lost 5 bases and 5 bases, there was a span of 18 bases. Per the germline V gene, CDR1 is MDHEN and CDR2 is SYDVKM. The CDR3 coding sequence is TGTGCCAGCAGTCCCCACTTAGGTCGGTCGGAGACCCAGTACTTC. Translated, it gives CASSPHLGRSETQYF. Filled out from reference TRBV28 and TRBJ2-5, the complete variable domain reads DVKVTQSSRYLVKRTGEKVFLECVQDMDHENMFWYRQDPGLGLRLIYFSYDVKMKEKGDIPEGYSVSREKKERFSLILESASTNQTSMYLCASSPHLGRSETQYFGPGTRLLVL.

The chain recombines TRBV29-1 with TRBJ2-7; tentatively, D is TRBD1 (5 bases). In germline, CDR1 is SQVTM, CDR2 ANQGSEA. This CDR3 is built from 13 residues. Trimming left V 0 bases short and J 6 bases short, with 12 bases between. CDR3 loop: CSVEDRVTVEQYF. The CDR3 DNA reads TGCAGCGTTGAAGACAGGGTAACAGTCGAGCAGTACTTC.

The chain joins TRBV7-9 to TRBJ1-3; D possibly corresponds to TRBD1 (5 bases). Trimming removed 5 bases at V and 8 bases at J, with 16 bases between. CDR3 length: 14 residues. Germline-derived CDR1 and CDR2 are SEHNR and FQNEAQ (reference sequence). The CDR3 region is CASSPAGGRDTIYF. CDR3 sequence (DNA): TGTGCCAGCAGCCCAGCGGGGGGTCGGGACACCATATATTTT.

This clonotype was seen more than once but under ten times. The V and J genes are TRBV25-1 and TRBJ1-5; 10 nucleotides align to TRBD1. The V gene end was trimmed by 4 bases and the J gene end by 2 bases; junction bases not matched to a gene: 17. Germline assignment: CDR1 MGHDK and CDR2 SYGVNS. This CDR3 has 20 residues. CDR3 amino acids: CASSGSPGTGADRGNQPQHF. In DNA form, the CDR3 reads TGTGCCAGCAGTGGGTCCCCCGGGACAGGGGCCGACAGGGGCAATCAGCCCCAGCATTTT.

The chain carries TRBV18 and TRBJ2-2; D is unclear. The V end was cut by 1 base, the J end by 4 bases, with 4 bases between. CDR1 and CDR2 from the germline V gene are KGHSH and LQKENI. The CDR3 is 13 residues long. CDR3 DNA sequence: TGTGCCAGCTCACCACAGTCCACCGGGGAGCTGTTTTTT. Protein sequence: CASSPQSTGELFF.

In nucleotides, the CDR3 is TGTGCCAGCAGTTTAGGTGGCCGGGGCTCTGGAAACACCATATATTTT. Amino acid sequence: CASSLGGRGSGNTIYF. The chain carries TRBV12-3 or TRBV12-4 and TRBJ1-3; D is ambiguous. V dropped 1 base and J dropped 0 bases, with 10 bases sitting between them. The CDR3 has 16 amino acids.

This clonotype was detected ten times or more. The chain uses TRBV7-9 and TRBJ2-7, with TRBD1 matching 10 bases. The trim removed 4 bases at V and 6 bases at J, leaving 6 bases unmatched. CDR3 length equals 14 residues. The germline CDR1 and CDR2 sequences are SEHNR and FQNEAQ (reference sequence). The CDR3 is CASSSGTGAIEQYF. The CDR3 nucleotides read TGTGCCAGCAGCTCCGGGACAGGGGCTATCGAGCAGTACTTC.

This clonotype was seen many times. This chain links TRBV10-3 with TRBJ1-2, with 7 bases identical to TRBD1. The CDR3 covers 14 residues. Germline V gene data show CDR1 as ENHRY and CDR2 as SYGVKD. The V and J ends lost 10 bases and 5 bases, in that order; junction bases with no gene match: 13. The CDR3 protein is CATPDREGVYGYTF. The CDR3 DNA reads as TGTGCCACACCAGACAGGGAGGGAGTGTATGGCTACACCTTC.

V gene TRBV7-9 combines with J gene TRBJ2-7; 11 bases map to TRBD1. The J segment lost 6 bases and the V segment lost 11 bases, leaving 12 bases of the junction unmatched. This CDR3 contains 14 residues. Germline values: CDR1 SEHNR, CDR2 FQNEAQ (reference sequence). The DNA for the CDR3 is TGTGCCTCGAGAGGCACCGGGACAGGGGGCGAGCAGTACTTC. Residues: CASRGTGTGGEQYF.

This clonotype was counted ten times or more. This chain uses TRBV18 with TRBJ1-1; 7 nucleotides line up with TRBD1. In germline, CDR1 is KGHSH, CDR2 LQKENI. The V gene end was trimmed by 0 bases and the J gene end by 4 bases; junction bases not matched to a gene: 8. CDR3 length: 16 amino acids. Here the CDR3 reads CASSPPLVSGGTEAFF. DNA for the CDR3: TGTGCCAGCTCACCACCATTGGTATCAGGGGGCACTGAAGCTTTCTTT.

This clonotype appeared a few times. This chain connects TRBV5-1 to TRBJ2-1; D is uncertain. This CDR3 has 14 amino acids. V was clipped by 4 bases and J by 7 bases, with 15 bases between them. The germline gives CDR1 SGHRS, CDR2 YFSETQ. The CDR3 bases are TGCGCCAGCAGCACCCGGGTCGCACTTAATGAGCAGTTCTTC. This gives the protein CASSTRVALNEQFF.